The clone carrying this TCR beta chain was detected many times. The data derive from a study of blood T cell repertoires in COVID-19. Study overall: Sites in the United States, Italy and Spain provided acute and convalescent COVID-19 samples. T cells, B-cell-depleted T cells, or PBMCs supplied cDNA or gDNA.

Original processing notes: Reference gene primer amplification gave estimated nucleated cell counts. Sequencing was performed with immunoSEQ multiplex PCR; in TCRdb, only in-frame clones are kept and a portion is missing. V and J calls and clone size follow that table, whereas D and trimming were derived from the DNA. The data show fewer than 110,000 clones, about 80% seen once. The CDR3 extends over 14 amino acids. Germline assignment: CDR1 SEHNR and CDR2 FQNEAQ (reference sequence). Trimming pared 0 bases from V and 3 bases from J, leaving 6 bases between. Material: peripheral blood. The receptor was derived from a man between 65 and 85 years old with acute or convalescent COVID-19. The chain has TRBV7-9 and TRBJ1-5; no firm D call. The CDR3 protein is CASSLAGHNQPQHF. CDR3 coding DNA: TGTGCCAGCAGCTTAGCCGGTCACAATCAGCCCCAGCATTTT. Supplemented by reference TRBV7-9 and TRBJ1-5, the full variable domain reads DTGVSQNPRHKITKRGQNVTFRCDPISEHNRLYWYRQTLGQGPEFLTYFQNEAQLEKSRLLSDRFSAERPKGSFSTLEIQRTEQGDSAMYLCASSLAGHNQPQHFGDGTRLSIL.